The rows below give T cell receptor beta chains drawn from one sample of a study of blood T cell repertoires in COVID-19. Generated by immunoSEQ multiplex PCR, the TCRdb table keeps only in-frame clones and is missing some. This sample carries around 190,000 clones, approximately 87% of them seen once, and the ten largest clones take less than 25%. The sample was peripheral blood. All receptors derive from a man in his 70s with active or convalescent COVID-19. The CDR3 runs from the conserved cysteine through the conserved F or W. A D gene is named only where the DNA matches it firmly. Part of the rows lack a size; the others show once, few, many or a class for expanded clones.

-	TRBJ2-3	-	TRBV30	CAWSQYGRTDTQYF	TGTGCCTGGAGCCAATACGGGAGAACAGATACGCAGTATTTT
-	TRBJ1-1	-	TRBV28	CASSVRGGPEAFF	TGTGCCAGCAGTGTGCGGGGGGGTCCTGAAGCTTTCTTT
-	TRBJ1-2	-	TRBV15	CATSRDAVLAYGYTF	TGTGCCACCAGCAGAGATGCAGTTTTGGCCTATGGCTACACCTTC
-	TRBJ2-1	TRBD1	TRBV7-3	CASATGIGNEQFF	TGTGCCAGCGCGACAGGGATTGGTAATGAGCAGTTCTTC
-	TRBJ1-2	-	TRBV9	CASSVVQGGGYTF	TGTGCCAGCAGCGTTGTACAGGGCGGTGGCTACACCTTC
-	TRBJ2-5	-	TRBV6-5	CASSYSVGVGETQYF	TGTGCCAGCAGTTACTCGGTGGGAGTGGGAGAGACCCAGTACTTC
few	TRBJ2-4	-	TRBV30	CAWSVSGDIQYF	TGTGCCTGGAGTGTATCCGGGGACATTCAGTACTTC
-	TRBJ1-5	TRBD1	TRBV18	CASSPQGALGSNQPQHF	TGTGCCAGCTCACCACAGGGGGCTCTAGGGTCCAATCAGCCCCAGCATTTT
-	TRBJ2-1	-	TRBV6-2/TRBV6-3	CASSYRRAGSYNEQFF	TGTGCCAGCAGTTACCGTAGGGCAGGGTCCTACAATGAGCAGTTCTTC
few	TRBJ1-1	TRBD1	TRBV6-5	CASSYKTGGGTEAFF	TGTGCCAGCAGCTATAAGACAGGGGGAGGGACTGAAGCTTTCTTT
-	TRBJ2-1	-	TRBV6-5	CASSLVRNEQFF	TGTGCCAGCAGCCTAGTTCGGAATGAGCAGTTCTTC
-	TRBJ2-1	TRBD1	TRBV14	CASSQARDSLWHEQFF	TGTGCCAGCAGCCAAGCCCGGGACAGCCTTTGGCATGAGCAGTTCTTC
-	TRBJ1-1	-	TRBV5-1	CASSSNPGTTNTEAFF	TGCGCCAGCAGCTCCAATCCTGGGACAACTAACACTGAAGCTTTCTTT
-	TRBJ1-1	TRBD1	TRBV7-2	CASSFRGPNTEAFF	TGTGCCAGCAGCTTCAGGGGGCCGAACACTGAAGCTTTCTTT
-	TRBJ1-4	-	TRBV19	CASSTWQGNEKLFF	TGTGCCAGTAGTACCTGGCAGGGAAATGAAAAACTGTTTTTT
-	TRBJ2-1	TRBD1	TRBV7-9	CASSPTGGRYNEQFF	TGTGCCAGCAGCCCCACAGGGGGCAGGTACAATGAGCAGTTCTTC
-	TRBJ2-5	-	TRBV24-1	CATSDPHRVGTQYF	TGTGCCACCAGTGACCCTCACAGGGTCGGGACCCAGTACTTC
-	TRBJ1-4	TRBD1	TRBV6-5	CASSMGQGYEKLFF	TGTGCCAGCAGCATGGGACAGGGTTATGAAAAACTGTTTTTT
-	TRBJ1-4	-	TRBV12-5	CASGLVLAGTNEKLFF	TGTGCTAGTGGTTTGGTACTAGCCGGAACTAATGAAAAACTGTTTTTT
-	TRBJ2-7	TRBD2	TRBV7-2	CASSSRGTSYEQYF	TGTGCCAGCAGCTCCAGAGGGACTAGCTACGAGCAGTACTTC
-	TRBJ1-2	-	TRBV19	CASSRSLQESYGYTF	TGTGCCAGTAGTCGGAGTTTACAGGAGTCCTATGGCTACACCTTC
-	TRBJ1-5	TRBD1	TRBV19	CASSRGTGALSNQPQHF	TGTGCCAGTAGTAGGGGGACAGGGGCCTTAAGCAATCAGCCCCAGCATTTT
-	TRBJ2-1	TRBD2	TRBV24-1	CATSDGLAGTLASEQFF	TGTGCCACCAGTGATGGACTAGCGGGAACCCTGGCCAGTGAGCAGTTCTTC
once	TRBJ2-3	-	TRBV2	CASSARGTDTQYF	TGTGCCAGCAGTGCGCGGGGCACAGATACGCAGTATTTT
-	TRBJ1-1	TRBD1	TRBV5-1	CASSSVIGGNTEAFF	TGCGCCAGCAGCTCCGTGATAGGGGGCAACACTGAAGCTTTCTTT
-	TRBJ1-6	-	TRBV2	CASRIRSGNSPLHF	TGTGCCAGCAGAATCCGGTCCGGGAATTCACCCCTCCACTTT
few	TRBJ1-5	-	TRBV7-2	CASSSQVSNQPQHF	TGTGCCAGCAGTAGTCAGGTTAGCAATCAGCCCCAGCATTTT
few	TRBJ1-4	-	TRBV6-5	CASRNRVATNEKLFF	TGTGCCAGCAGAAACAGGGTTGCAACTAATGAAAAACTGTTTTTT
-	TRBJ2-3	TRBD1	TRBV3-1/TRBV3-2	CASSQLFRQGVRNTQYF	TGTGCCAGCAGCCAATTATTTCGACAGGGGGTACGAAATACGCAGTATTTT
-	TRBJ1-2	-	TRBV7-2	CASSPSRAEGYTF	TGTGCCAGCAGCCCCTCGAGGGCGGAGGGCTACACCTTC
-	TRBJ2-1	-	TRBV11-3	CASSGGPYNEQFF	TGTGCCAGCAGCGGTGGGCCCTACAATGAGCAGTTCTTC
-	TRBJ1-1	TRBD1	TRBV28	CASSAGGANTEAFF	TGTGCCAGCAGCGCAGGGGGCGCGAACACTGAAGCTTTCTTT
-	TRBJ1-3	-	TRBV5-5	CASRANPSSGNTIYF	TGTGCCAGCAGAGCGAATCCGAGCTCTGGAAACACCATATATTTT
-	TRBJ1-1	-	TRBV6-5	CASSYWGEKAFF	TGTGCCAGCAGTTACTGGGGAGAGAAAGCTTTCTTT
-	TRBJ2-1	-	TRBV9	CASSPTGSYNEQFF	TGTGCCAGCAGCCCGACAGGATCCTACAATGAGCAGTTCTTC
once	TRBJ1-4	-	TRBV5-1	CASSLAPGGSDEKLFF	TGCGCCAGCAGCTTGGCTCCGGGGGGCTCAGATGAAAAACTGTTTTTT